Listed below are T cell receptor beta chains from one sample, sequenced in a study of OX40 agonist ivuxolimab in advanced cancers. Only in-frame clones appear in the TCRdb table, and some are missing; sequencing was by immunoSEQ multiplex PCR. The sample has fewer than 20,000 clones; around 82% are singletons. Sequences were derived from CD4+ or CD8+ T cells sorted from blood, sampled in a trial of the OX40 agonist ivuxolimab. These receptors originate from an adult with an advanced solid tumor such as melanoma, head and neck, liver or kidney cancer. Each CDR3 is given with its conserved first and last residue. The D gene is left open where the match is weak. Rows may omit the clone size; those that give it use once, few, many or a size class.

v_gene	abundance	j_gene	d_gene	CDR3nt	CDR3aa
TRBV27	NA	TRBJ2-7	NA	TGTGCCAGCAGTTCGTGGTCGGGGGACGAGCAGTACTTC	CASSSWSGDEQYF
TRBV27	NA	TRBJ1-2	NA	TGTGCCAGCAGTCCCCGGGGGGCGCGAGGCTACACCTTC	CASSPRGARGYTF
TRBV9	NA	TRBJ2-5	NA	TGTGCCAGCAGCGGAATCAGTAGAGAGACCCAGTACTTC	CASSGISRETQYF
TRBV7-3	NA	TRBJ2-2	TRBD2	TGTGCCAGCAGCGCGGGGGGACACCCGAACACCGGGGAGCTGTTTTTT	CASSAGGHPNTGELFF
TRBV2	NA	TRBJ2-5	NA	TGTGCCAGCAGTCTCCGGGTGAGGGGGCAAGAGACCCAGTACTTC	CASSLRVRGQETQYF
TRBV29-1	NA	TRBJ2-7	NA	TGCAGCGCCTCCGAGGCAGGGGTCTACGAGCAGTACTTC	CSASEAGVYEQYF
TRBV11-1	NA	TRBJ1-2	NA	TGTGCCAGTAGCCTCGGCAGCGATGGCTACACCTTC	CASSLGSDGYTF
TRBV6-5	NA	TRBJ1-5	NA	TGTGCCAGCAGGGGAAATAGCAATCAGCCCCAGCATTTT	CASRGNSNQPQHF
TRBV9	NA	TRBJ2-7	NA	TGTGCCAGCAGCGTAGATTCAGGCTCCTACGAGCAGTACTTC	CASSVDSGSYEQYF
TRBV19	NA	TRBJ1-4	NA	TGTGCCACCAATCACCCGGGACCGGATGAAAAACTGTTTTTT	CATNHPGPDEKLFF
TRBV9	NA	TRBJ2-1	NA	TGTGCCAGCAGCGTAGGAGGGTCTGGGCTACCAAGCTCCTACAATGAGCAGTTCTTC	CASSVGGSGLPSSYNEQFF
TRBV5-1	NA	TRBJ2-1	NA	TGCGCCAGCAGCTTAGGCTGGAATGAGCAGTTCTTC	CASSLGWNEQFF
TRBV6-6	NA	TRBJ1-6	NA	TGTGCCAGCGCAGGGTCCGTTCGTTGGAATTCACCCCTCCACTTT	CASAGSVRWNSPLHF
TRBV29-1	NA	TRBJ2-7	TRBD1	TGCAGCGTTGCGTTAGGGACAGGGGGTCACGAGCAGTACTTC	CSVALGTGGHEQYF
TRBV27	once	TRBJ2-7	TRBD2	TGTGCCAGCAGTTCGCTAGCGGGGGAAGCCCACGAGCAGTACTTC	CASSSLAGEAHEQYF
TRBV6-5	NA	TRBJ2-3	TRBD2	TGTGCCAGCAGTTATAGTCGGACTAGCGGGGGGGCCACGCAGTATTTT	CASSYSRTSGGATQYF
TRBV13	NA	TRBJ2-7	NA	TGTGCCAGCAGCTTAGGACAGGGCGGGATCTACGAGCAGTACTTC	CASSLGQGGIYEQYF
TRBV4-1	NA	TRBJ1-5	NA	TGCGCCAGCAGCCAAGTTGTTAGTCAGCCCCAGCATTTT	CASSQVVSQPQHF
TRBV16	many	TRBJ1-4	NA	TGTGCCAGCAGCCTCGCGCGGGACGGCTTTAATGAAAAACTGTTTTTT	CASSLARDGFNEKLFF
TRBV30	NA	TRBJ2-1	NA	TGTGCCTGGAGCTCGGGTCTCGGGAACAATGAGCAGTTCTTC	CAWSSGLGNNEQFF
TRBV5-1	NA	TRBJ2-1	TRBD1	TGCGCCAGCAGCTTGGGATCCCAGGGGGCACGTGAGCAGTTCTTC	CASSLGSQGAREQFF
TRBV30	NA	TRBJ1-4	TRBD1	TGTGCCTGGGACAGGGGCGAAAAACTGTTTTTT	CAWDRGEKLFF
TRBV9	once	TRBJ2-7	NA	TGTGCCAGCAGCCCCCGGGACACTTATCACTACGAGCAGTACTTC	CASSPRDTYHYEQYF
TRBV19	NA	TRBJ2-3	NA	TGTGCCAGTAGTATAGGGGGGGTGGTAGATACGCAGTATTTT	CASSIGGVVDTQYF
TRBV19	NA	TRBJ2-7	TRBD2	TGTGCCAGTAGTATACTAGCGGGGAACGAGCAGTACTTC	CASSILAGNEQYF